Following are 6 T cell receptor beta chains from one sample sequenced in a study of CD8 T cells in Susac syndrome. Reverse transcription of roughly 0.5 to 1 ug RNA was carried out with random hexamers. Each CDR3 protein gets one entry after TCRdb re-called the immunoSEQ multiplex PCR reads with MiXCR. The sample records around 110,000 distinct CDR3 sequences, roughly 94% being singletons. The sequencing input was CD8+ T cells from PBMCs. The origin of the receptors is a human donor with Susac syndrome.

The chain combines TRBV27 with TRBJ2-5; D unresolved. Trimming pared 5 bases from V and 0 bases from J, leaving 7 bases between. The germline V gene has CDR1 MNHEY and CDR2 SMNVEV (reference sequence). This CDR3 is built from 13 residues. For the CDR3, the DNA is TGTGCCAGCAGTCTCCAGCACCAAGAGACCCAGTACTTC. Translating it yields CASSLQHQETQYF.

This chain links TRBV11-2 with TRBJ2-5; 11 bases align to TRBD2. Germline V lookup: CDR1 SGHAT, CDR2 FQNNGV. The ends lost 6 bases at V and 5 bases at J; junction bases unmatched: 5. This CDR3 has 14 residues. CDR3 loop: CASRIAGGRETQYF. The CDR3, as DNA: TGTGCCAGCAGGATAGCGGGGGGGCGGGAGACCCAGTACTTC.

The V and J genes are TRBV12-3 or TRBV12-4 and TRBJ2-5; D remains ambiguous. This CDR3 is 12 amino acids long. V gave up 4 bases and J gave up 6 bases, with 9 bases separating them. CDR3 amino acids: CASSSPDKTQYF. The DNA for the CDR3 is TGTGCCAGCAGTTCCCCTGATAAGACCCAGTACTTC.

This sequence joins TRBV18 and TRBJ2-3, with D maybe TRBD1 (6 bases). This CDR3 is built from 16 residues. Trimming stripped 3 bases from V and 1 base from J, with 14 bases between. The germline V gene encodes CDR1 KGHSH and CDR2 LQKENI. The CDR3 DNA sequence: TGTGCCAGCTCACCCCGGGACACCCCCGGCACAGATACGCAGTATTTT. Its translation is CASSPRDTPGTDTQYF.

This chain uses TRBV29-1 with TRBJ1-1, with D hard to call. Per germline, CDR1 SQVTM and CDR2 ANQGSEA. This CDR3 region has 11 residues. With 3 bases removed from V and 4 bases from J, the gap between germline ends came to 6 bases. The chain's CDR3 is CSVDMSTEAFF. DNA for the CDR3: TGCAGCGTTGACATGAGCACTGAAGCTTTCTTT.

The chain recombines TRBV5-1 with TRBJ1-1; D unclear. The length of the CDR3 is 15 residues. Trimming removed 1 base at V and 3 bases at J, with 13 bases between. The germline V gene has CDR1 SGHRS and CDR2 YFSETQ. The CDR3 here is CASSLKEGGHTEAFF. Here the CDR3 DNA reads TGCGCCAGCAGCTTGAAGGAGGGCGGCCACACTGAAGCTTTCTTT.